A selection of T cell receptor beta chains follows, all from one sample in a study of blood T cell repertoires in COVID-19. Assay used: immunoSEQ multiplex PCR; TCRdb lists only in-frame clones, some missing. Of around 200,000 clones listed, roughly nine tenths were seen once; the top ten hold approximately 2.8%. The sample was PBMCs or T cells enriched from blood (not recorded which). The receptors here all came from a woman aged 45-59 years in a cohort exposed to, infected with or recovered from COVID-19 (not recorded which). Both conserved end residues are part of each CDR3. D genes are given only for firm matches. Where a row states a size, it is once, few, many or the class of an expanded clone; other rows omit it.

TRBD1,TRBV28,TRBJ1-6,-,TGTGCCAGCAGGGGACAGGGGGATTCACCCCTCCACTTT,CASRGQGDSPLHF
-,TRBV11-2,TRBJ1-3,-,TGTGCCAGCAGCTTACAGGGCTCGGCTGGAAACACCATATATTTT,CASSLQGSAGNTIYF
TRBD2,TRBV4-1,TRBJ2-1,-,TGCGCCAGCAGCCCTGAGGGACTAGCGATCTACAATGAGCAGTTCTTC,CASSPEGLAIYNEQFF
-,TRBV5-1,TRBJ1-3,-,TGCGCCAGCAGCTTGGTGCCGACAGACCAGACCAGATATTTT,CASSLVPTDQTRYF
-,TRBV5-1,TRBJ2-3,-,TGCGCCAGCAGCTTGGCATTACGGGGGGCAACAGATACGCAGTATTTT,CASSLALRGATDTQYF
-,TRBV13,TRBJ2-5,-,TGTGCCAGCAGCTCCCGTCGGGAGCAAGAGACCCAGTACTTC,CASSSRREQETQYF
TRBD1,TRBV7-2,TRBJ2-7,-,TGTGCCAGCAGCTTAGCTTCGACAGGGATTAATCATTACGAGCAGTACTTC,CASSLASTGINHYEQYF
TRBD1,TRBV5-1,TRBJ1-1,-,TGCGCCAGCAGCTCGGGACAGGGAATGATGAACACTGAAGCTTTCTTT,CASSSGQGMMNTEAFF
-,TRBV5-4,TRBJ2-2,-,TGTGCCAGCAGCTTGGTTGAGCGTACCGGGGAGCTGTTTTTT,CASSLVERTGELFF
TRBD2,TRBV4-1,TRBJ2-1,few,TGCGCCAGCAGCCAAGTAATTTCTAGCGGTCTCGGGGAGCAGTTCTTC,CASSQVISSGLGEQFF
-,TRBV15,TRBJ2-7,-,TGTGCCACCAGCAGAGCGCAGGGAAGGATGGACGAGCAGTACTTC,CATSRAQGRMDEQYF
-,TRBV7-2,TRBJ2-7,-,TGTGCCAGCAGCTTATCTTACGGCTCCTACGAGCAGTACTTC,CASSLSYGSYEQYF
-,TRBV2,TRBJ1-1,-,TGTGCCAGCAGTGTGGACGGACAGCGGGGAGCTTTCTTT,CASSVDGQRGAFF
-,TRBV6-1,TRBJ1-1,-,TGTGCCAGCAGTGAAAAGGTATTTGGGCGTGAAGCTTTCTTT,CASSEKVFGREAFF